What follows is one TCR beta chain and its context. This sample was included in a study of cytomegalovirus exposure and HLA in healthy donors. PCR involved 60 Vbeta and 13 Jbeta primers. TCRdb keeps only in-frame clones here, not all; method: immunoSEQ multiplex PCR. This sample's clone table lists over 100,000 clones. The sample taken for sequencing was PBMCs. The sequence derives from a man aged 18 to 35 in good health and CMV-seronegative.

The CDR3 region is CASSFLGGGNTGELFF. The CDR3 nucleotides read TGCGCCAGCAGCTTCCTAGGGGGGGGGAACACCGGGGAGCTGTTTTTT. This sequence joins TRBV5-1 and TRBJ2-2; a possible D gene is TRBD2 (7 bases). Trimming removed 2 bases from V and 1 base from J, with 12 bases in between. CDR1 and CDR2 (germline): SGHRS, YFSETQ. The CDR3 is 16 amino acids.